This TCR beta chain emerged from a study of blood T cell repertoires in COVID-19. Across the whole study: Some COVID-19 samples were acute and others convalescent; all came from the United States, Italy and Spain.

The CDR3 runs 13 residues. CDR1 and CDR2 (germline): MNHNY, SVGAGI (reference sequence). Losses at the gene ends were 11 bases for V and 6 bases for J; bases not matched to a gene: 10. TCRdb keeps only in-frame clones here, not all; method: immunoSEQ multiplex PCR. The data show some 150,000 clones, around 76% seen once. The sequence came from an older woman with acute or convalescent COVID-19. The sequencing input was peripheral blood. The rearrangement uses TRBV6-6 and TRBJ2-7; TRBD1 matches 10 bases. In DNA form, the CDR3 reads TGTGCCGGGGGGACAGGGGAGACAGCCGAGCAGTACTTC. Translating gives CAGGTGETAEQYF.